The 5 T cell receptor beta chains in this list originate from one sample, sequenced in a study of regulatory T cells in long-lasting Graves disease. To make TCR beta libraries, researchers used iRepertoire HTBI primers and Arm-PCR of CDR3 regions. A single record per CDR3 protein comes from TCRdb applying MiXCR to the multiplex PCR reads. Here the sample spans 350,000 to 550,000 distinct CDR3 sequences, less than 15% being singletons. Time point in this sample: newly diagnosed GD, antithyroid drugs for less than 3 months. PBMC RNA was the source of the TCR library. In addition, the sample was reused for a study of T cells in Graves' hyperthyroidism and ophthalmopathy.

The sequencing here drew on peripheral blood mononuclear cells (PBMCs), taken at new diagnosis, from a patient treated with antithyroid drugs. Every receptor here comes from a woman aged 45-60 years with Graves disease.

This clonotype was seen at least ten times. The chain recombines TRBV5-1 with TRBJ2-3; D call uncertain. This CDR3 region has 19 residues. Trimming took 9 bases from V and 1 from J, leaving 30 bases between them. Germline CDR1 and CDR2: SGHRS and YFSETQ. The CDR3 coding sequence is TGCGCCATCACACCGACGACTGAAACTATGTCCTTCGGCACAGATACGCAGTATTTT. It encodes CAITPTTETMSFGTDTQYF.

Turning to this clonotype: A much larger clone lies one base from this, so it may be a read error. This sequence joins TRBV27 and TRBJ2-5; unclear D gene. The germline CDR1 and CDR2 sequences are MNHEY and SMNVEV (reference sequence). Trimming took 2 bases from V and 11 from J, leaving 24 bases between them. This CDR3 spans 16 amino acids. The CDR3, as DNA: TGTGCCAGCAGTTTACCTTCCGACCCCGCATGGGATGAGCAGTACTTC. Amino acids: CASSLPSDPAWDEQYF.

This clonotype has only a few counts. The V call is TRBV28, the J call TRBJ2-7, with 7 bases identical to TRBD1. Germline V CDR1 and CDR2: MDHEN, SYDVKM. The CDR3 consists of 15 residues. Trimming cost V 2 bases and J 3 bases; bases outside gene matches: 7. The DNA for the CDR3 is TGTGCCAGCAGTTTAAGACAGGGCCCTTACTACGAGCAGTACTTC. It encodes CASSLRQGPYYEQYF.

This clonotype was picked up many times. In DNA, the CDR3 is TGTGCCAGCAGTGTTTTGATAGGGGTGGTCTATGGCTACACCTTC. Its translation is CASSVLIGVVYGYTF. The genes are TRBV2 and TRBJ1-2, with a possible D match to TRBD1 (5 bases). The V and J ends lost 4 bases and 4 bases respectively, with 16 bases between them. This CDR3 is 15 amino acids long. Per germline, CDR1 SNHLY and CDR2 FYNNEI.

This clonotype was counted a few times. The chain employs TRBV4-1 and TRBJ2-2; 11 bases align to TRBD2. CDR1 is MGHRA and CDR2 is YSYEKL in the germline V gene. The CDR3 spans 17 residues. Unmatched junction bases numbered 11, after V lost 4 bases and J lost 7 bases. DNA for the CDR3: TGCGCCAGCAGCCCTTTTACTAGCGGGAGCAATGTCGGGGAGCTGTTTTTT. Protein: CASSPFTSGSNVGELFF.